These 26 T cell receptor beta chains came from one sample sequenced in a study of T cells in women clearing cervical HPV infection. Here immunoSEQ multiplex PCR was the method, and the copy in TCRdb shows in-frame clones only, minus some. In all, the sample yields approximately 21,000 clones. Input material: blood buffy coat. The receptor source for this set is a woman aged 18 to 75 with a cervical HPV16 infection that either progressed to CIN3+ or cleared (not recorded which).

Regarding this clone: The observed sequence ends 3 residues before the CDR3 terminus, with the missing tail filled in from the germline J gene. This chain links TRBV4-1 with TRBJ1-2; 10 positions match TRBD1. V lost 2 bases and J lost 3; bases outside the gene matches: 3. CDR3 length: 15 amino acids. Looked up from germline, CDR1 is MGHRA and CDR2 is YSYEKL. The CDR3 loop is CASSQSGTGDYGYTF. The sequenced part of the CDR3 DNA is TGCGCCAGCAGCCAATCCGGGACAGGGGACTATGGC.

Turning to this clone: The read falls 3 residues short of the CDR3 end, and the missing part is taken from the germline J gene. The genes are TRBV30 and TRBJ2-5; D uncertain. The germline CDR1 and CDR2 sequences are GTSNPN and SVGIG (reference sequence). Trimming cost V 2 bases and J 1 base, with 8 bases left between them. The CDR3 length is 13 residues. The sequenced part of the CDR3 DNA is TGTGCCTGGAGTCGAGCGACCCAAGAGACC. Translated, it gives CAWSRATQET. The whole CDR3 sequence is CAWSRATQETQYF.

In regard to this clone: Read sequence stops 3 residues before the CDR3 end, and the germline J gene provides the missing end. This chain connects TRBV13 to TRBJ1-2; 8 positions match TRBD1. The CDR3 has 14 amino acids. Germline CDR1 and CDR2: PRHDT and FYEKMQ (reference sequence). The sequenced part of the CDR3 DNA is TGTGCCAGCAGCTTAGTCGGGACAGGAATAAGC. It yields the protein CASSLVGTGIS. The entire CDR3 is CASSLVGTGISYTF.

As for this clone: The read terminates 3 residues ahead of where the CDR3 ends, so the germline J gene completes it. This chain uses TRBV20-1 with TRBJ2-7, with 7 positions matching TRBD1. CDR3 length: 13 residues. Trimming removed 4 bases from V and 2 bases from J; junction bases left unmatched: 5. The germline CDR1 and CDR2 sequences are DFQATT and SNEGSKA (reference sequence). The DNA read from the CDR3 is TGCAGTGCTACCCGACAGGGAACCTACGAG. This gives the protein CSATRQGTYE. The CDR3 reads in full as CSATRQGTYEQYF.

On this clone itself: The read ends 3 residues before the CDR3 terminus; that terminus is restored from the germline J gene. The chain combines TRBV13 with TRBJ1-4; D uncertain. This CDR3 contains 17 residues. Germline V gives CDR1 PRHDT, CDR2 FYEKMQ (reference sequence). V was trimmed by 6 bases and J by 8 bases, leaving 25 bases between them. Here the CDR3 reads CASRRSSGVFGREKLFF. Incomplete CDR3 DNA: TGTGCCAGCAGAAGGTCCTCCGGGGTCTTTGGAAGAGAAAAA.

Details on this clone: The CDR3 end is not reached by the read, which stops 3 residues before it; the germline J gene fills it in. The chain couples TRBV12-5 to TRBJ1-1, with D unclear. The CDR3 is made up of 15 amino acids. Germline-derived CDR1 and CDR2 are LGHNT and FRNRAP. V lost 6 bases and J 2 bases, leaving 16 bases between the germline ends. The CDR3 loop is CASGEPGFPNTEAFF. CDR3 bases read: TGTGCTAGTGGCGAACCGGGGTTTCCCAACACTGAA.

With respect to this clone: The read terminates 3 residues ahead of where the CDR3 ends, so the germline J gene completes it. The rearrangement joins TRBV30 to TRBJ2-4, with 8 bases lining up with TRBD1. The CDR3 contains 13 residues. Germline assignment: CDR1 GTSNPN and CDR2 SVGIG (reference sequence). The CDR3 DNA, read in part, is TGTGCCTGGGGTACTGGACAGGGCAGCGGT. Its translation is CAWGTGQGSG. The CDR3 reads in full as CAWGTGQGSGQYF.

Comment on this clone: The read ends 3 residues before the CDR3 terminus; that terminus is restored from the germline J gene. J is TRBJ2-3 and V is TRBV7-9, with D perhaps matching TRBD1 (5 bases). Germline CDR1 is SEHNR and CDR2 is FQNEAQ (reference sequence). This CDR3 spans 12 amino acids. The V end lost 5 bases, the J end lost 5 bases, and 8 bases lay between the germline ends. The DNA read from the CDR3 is TGTGCCAGCAGCCCCCAGGGAGATACG. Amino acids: CASSPQGDT. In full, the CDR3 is CASSPQGDTQYF.

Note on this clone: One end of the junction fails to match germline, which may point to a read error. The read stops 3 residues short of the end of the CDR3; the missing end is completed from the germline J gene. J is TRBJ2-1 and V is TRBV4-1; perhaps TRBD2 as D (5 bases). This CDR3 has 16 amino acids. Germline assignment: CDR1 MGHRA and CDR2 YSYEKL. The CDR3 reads CTSSQARGLPYNEQFF. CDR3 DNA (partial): TGCACCAGCAGCCAAGCGCGAGGGCTCCCCTACAATGAG.

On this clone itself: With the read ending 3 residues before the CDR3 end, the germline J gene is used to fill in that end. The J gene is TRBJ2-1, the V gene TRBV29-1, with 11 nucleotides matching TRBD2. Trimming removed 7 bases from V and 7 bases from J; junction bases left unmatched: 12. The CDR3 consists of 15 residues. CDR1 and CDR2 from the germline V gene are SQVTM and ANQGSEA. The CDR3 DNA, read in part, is TGCAGCGCTAGGGGAATAGCGGGAGGGCCAAATGAG. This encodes CSARGIAGGPNE. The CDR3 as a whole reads CSARGIAGGPNEQFF.

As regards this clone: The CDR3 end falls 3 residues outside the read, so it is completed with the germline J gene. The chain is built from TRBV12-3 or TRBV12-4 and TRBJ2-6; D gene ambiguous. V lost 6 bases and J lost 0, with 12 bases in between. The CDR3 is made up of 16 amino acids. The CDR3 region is CASSQQATSGANVLTF. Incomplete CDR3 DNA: TGTGCCAGCAGCCAGCAGGCAACCTCTGGGGCCAACGTC.

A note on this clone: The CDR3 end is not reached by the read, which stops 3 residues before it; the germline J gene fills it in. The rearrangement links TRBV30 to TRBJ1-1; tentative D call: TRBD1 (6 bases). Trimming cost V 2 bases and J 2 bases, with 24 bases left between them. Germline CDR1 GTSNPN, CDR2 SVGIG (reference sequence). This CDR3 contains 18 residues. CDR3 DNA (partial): TGTGCCTGGAGTACTGGCGGGAGTTGGGGGCGGACCAACACTGAA. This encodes CAWSTGGSWGRTNTE. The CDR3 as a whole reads CAWSTGGSWGRTNTEAFF.

Partial CDR3 DNA: TGCAGCGTTCGCCGGGGACAGTTGAACACTGAA. Amino acid sequence: CSVRRGQLNTE. The CDR3 reads in full as CSVRRGQLNTEAFF. The chain employs TRBV29-1 and TRBJ1-1; TRBD1 aligns across 7 bases. The read terminates 3 residues before the CDR3 end, so the remaining end is supplied by the germline J gene. Germline assignment: CDR1 SQVTM and CDR2 ANQGSEA. With 5 bases clipped from V and 0 bases from J, the junction kept 6 bases outside the gene matches. This CDR3 is built from 14 residues.

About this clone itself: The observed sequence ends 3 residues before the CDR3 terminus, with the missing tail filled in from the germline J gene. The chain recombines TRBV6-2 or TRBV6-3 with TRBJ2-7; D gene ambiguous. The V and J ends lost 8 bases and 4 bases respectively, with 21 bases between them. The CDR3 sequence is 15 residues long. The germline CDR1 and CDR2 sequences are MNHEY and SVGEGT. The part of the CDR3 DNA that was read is TGTGCCAGCGCCCTGAAATCACCCAAGGCTTACGAG. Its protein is CASALKSPKAYE. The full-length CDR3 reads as CASALKSPKAYEQYF.

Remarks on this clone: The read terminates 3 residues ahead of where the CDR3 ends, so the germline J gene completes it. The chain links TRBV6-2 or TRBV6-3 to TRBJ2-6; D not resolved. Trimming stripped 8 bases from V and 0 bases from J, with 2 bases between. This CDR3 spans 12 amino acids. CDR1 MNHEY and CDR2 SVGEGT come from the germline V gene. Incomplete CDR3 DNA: TGTGCCAGCCTCTCTGGGGCCAACGTC. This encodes CASLSGANV. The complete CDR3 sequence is CASLSGANVLTF.

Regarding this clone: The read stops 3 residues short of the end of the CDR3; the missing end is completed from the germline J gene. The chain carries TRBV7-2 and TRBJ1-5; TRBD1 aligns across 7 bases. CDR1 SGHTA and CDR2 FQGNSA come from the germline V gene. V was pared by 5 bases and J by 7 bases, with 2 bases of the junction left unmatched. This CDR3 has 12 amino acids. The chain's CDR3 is CASSATGQPQHF. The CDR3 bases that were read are TGTGCCAGCAGCGCGACAGGGCAGCCC.

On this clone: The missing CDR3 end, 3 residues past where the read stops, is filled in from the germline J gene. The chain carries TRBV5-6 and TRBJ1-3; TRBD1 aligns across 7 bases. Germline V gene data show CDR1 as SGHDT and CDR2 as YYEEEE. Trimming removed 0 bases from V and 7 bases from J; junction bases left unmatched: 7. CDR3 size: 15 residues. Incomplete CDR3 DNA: TGTGCCAGCAGCTTGGTAACAGGGGAAGGGAACACC. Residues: CASSLVTGEGNT. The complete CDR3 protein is CASSLVTGEGNTIYF.

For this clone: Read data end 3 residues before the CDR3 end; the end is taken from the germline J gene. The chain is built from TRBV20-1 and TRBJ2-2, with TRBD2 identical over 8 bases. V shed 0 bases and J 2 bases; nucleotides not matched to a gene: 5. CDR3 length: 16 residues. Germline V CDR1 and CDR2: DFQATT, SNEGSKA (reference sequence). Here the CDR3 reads CSARDRVAGNTGELFF. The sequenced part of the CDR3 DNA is TGCAGTGCTAGAGATCGAGTAGCGGGAAACACCGGGGAG.

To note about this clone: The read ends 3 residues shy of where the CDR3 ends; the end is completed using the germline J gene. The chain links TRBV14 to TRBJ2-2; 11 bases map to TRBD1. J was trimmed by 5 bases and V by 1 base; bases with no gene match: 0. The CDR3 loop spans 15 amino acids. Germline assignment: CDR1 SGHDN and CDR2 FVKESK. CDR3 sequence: CASSQGDRGTGELFF. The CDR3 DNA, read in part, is TGTGCCAGCAGCCAAGGGGACAGGGGGACCGGGGAG. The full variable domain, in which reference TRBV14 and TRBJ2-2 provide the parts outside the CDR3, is EAGVTQFPSHSVIEKGQTVTLRCDPISGHDNLYWYRRVMGKEIKFLLHFVKESKQDESGMPNNRFLAERTGGTYSTLKVQPAELEDSGVYFCASSQGDRGTGELFFGEGSRLTVL.

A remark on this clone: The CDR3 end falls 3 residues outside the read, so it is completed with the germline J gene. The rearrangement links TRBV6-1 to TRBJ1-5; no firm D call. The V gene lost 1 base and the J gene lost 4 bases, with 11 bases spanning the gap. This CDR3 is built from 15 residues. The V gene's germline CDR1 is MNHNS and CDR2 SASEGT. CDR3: CASSEGQVGNQPQHF. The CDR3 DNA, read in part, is TGTGCCAGCAGTGAAGGCCAGGTTGGAAATCAGCCC.

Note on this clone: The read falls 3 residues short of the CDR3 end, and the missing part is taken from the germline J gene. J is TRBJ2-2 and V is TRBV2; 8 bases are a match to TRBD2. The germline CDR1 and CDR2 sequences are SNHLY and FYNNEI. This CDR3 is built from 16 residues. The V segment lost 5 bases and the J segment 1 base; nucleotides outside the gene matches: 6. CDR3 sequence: CASSPIGGENTGELFF. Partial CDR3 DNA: TGTGCCAGCAGTCCAATCGGGGGGGAGAACACCGGGGAG.

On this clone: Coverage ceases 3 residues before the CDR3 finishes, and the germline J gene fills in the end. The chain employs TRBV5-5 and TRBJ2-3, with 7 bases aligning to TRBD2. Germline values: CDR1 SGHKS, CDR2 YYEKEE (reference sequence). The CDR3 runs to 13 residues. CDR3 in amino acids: CASSLGLAETQYF. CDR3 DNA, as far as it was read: TGTGCCAGCAGCTTGGGGCTAGCGGAGACG.

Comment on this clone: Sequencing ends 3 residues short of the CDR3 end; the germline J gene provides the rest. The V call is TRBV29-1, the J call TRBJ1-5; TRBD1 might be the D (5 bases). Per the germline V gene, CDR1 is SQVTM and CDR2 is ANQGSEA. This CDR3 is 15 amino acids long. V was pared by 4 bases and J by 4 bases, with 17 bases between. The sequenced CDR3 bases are TGCAGCGTTGTTCCCTCTGACAGCCAGAATCAGCCC. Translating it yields CSVVPSDSQNQP. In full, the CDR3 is CSVVPSDSQNQPQHF.

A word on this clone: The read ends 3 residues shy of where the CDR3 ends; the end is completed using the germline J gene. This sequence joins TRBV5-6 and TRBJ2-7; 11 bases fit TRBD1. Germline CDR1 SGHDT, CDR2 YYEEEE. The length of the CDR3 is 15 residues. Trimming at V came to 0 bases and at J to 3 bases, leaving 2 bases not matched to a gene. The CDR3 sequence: CASSLAGTGGYEQYF. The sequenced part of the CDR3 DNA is TGTGCCAGCAGCTTGGCCGGGACAGGGGGCTACGAG.

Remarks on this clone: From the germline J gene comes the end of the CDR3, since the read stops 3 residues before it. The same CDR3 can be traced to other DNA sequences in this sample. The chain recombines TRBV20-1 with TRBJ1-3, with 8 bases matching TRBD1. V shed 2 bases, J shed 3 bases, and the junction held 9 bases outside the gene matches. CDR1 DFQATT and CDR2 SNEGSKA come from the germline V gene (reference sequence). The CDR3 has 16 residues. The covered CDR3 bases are TGCAGTGCTAGATTGTTGGACAGGGAGGGTGGAAACACC. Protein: CSARLLDREGGNT. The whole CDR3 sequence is CSARLLDREGGNTIYF.

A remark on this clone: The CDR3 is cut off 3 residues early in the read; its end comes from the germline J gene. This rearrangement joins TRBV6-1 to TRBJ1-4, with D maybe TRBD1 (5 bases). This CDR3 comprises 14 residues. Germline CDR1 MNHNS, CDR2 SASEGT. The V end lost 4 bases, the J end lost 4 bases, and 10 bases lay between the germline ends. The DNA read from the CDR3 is TGTGCCAGCAGTGCAGGGCGGTATAATGAAAAA. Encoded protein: CASSAGRYNEK. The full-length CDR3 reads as CASSAGRYNEKLFF.